This T cell receptor beta chain came from a study of beta chain features in type 1 diabetes. Study findings and constraints: HLA influence on TCRB rearrangement stayed unresolved here. Sequencing of cDNA might inflate the share of cells that strongly express TCR. PCR might preferentially amplify shorter templates, equally in patients and controls.

Of the isolated RNA, all was reverse transcribed, and so the sequenced material was expressed TCRB transcripts. TCRdb's copy holds only in-frame clones and misses some; the assay was immunoSEQ multiplex PCR. The sample has around 400,000 clones; around 12% are singletons. This clone was picked up a small number of times. The antigen remains unidentified. The TCR was taken from a young man in good health. Source material: naive CD4+ T cells from blood.

This CDR3 is CASSRVGYEQYF. In DNA, the CDR3 is TGTGCCAGCAGCCGGGTGGGCTACGAGCAGTACTTC. The rearrangement joins TRBV7-9 to TRBJ2-7; D is unresolved. The ends were cut back, 5 bases at V and 3 bases at J, with 8 bases in the middle. From germline, CDR1 is SEHNR and CDR2 FQNEAQ (reference sequence). There are 12 residues in the CDR3.